This T cell receptor beta chain was identified in a study of T cells expressing NK-cell markers. Study-level background: Researchers got TCR beta repertoires out of sorted CD3+CD56+NKG2C+, CD3+CD56+NKG2C- and CD3+CD56-NKG2C+ T cells. Among the eight sequenced donors, seven tested HCMV-seropositive and one tested seronegative. Study results and caveats: HCMV specificity was not established for the expanded NKG2C+ T cell clones.

About this clonotype itself: The target antigen is unknown.

The V gene's germline CDR1 is LNHNV and CDR2 YYDKDF (reference sequence). CDR3 size: 12 residues. 5'RACE template switching with UMIs produced the TCR beta cDNA. TCRdb re-called the 5' RACE reads and gives one entry per CDR3 protein, without DNA. The sample shows about 450,000 distinct CDR3 sequences, and 6% to 9.5% sits with its ten largest clones. The sequence was collected from a woman aged 18-70 years in good health. V is TRBV15 and J is TRBJ2-5. Sequencing was carried out using blood T cells: a sorted CD56 or NKG2C T cell subset, CD4+ or CD8+ T cells, or bulk PBMC T cells (not recorded which). The CDR3 spells CATSRSTGTQYF.